The 8 T cell receptor beta chains below come from one sample, sequenced in a study of blood T cell repertoires in COVID-19. This table comes from immunoSEQ multiplex PCR, and its TCRdb copy is limited to in-frame clones, with some not included. The data show 270,000 or so clones, more than 70% seen once. The specimen sequenced was PBMCs or T cells enriched from blood (not recorded which). These receptors originate from a woman between 35 and 50 years old with acute COVID-19.

This chain connects TRBV6-5 to TRBJ2-7; 10 bases agree with TRBD1. Looked up from germline, CDR1 is MNHEY and CDR2 is SVGAGI. With V trimmed by 5 bases and J by 3 bases, 7 bases remained unmatched. The CDR3 consists of 15 residues. CDR3 DNA: TGTGCCAGCAGTAGAGAACGGGACAGGGGCTACGAGCAGTACGTC. This gives the protein CASSRERDRGYEQYV.

The J gene is TRBJ1-5, the V gene TRBV29-1; D gene ambiguous. This CDR3 contains 13 residues. Germline CDR1 SQVTM, CDR2 ANQGSEA. Trimming took 3 bases from V and 7 from J, leaving 13 bases between them. CDR3 sequence (DNA): TGCAGCGTTGAGGTGGGCCCCGGACAGCCCCAGCATTTT. This codes for CSVEVGPGQPQHF.

Worth noting for this clone: The same CDR3 arises from other DNA sequences in this sample as well. This rearrangement joins TRBV19 to TRBJ1-5, with unresolved D. The germline CDR1 and CDR2 sequences are LNHDA and SQIVND (reference sequence). V lost 2 bases and J 0 bases, leaving 5 bases between the germline ends. This CDR3 is 14 amino acids long. The CDR3 sequence is CASSIRDSNQPQHF. DNA for the CDR3: TGTGCCAGTAGTATAAGAGATAGCAATCAGCCCCAGCATTTT.

This chain uses TRBV10-1 with TRBJ2-1, with TRBD1 matching over 11 bases. Germline values: CDR1 WNHNN, CDR2 SYGVQD (reference sequence). V was pared by 3 bases and J by 15 bases, with 4 bases of the junction left unmatched. This CDR3 contains 12 residues. This chain's CDR3 is CASSEGTGGPFF. DNA for the CDR3: TGCGCCAGCAGTGAAGGGACAGGGGGTCCGTTCTTC.

This chain connects TRBV15 to TRBJ1-1; D is uncertain. Per the germline V gene, CDR1 is LNHNV and CDR2 is YYDKDF (reference sequence). Trimming cost V 0 bases and J 5 bases, with 19 bases left between them. The CDR3 has 17 amino acids. In nucleotides, the CDR3 is TGTGCCACCAGCAGAGATTCAATCTTCCCCGGAGAGACTGAAGCTTTCTTT. The encoded protein is CATSRDSIFPGETEAFF.

This clone has just a few counts. The chain uses TRBV11-3 and TRBJ2-5, with 7 bases that match TRBD1. Trimming took 4 bases from V and 4 from J; bases not matched to a gene: 9. Germline V CDR1 and CDR2: SGHNT, YENEEA. This CDR3 is built from 15 residues. The CDR3 DNA is TGTGCCAGCAGCTCCAGACAGGGACGGGGAGAGACCCAGTACTTC. Amino acid sequence: CASSSRQGRGETQYF.

The CDR3, as DNA: TGTGCCAGCAGCCGGACAGGCATTAATGAAAAACTGTTTTTT. It is translated as CASSRTGINEKLFF. The V and J genes are TRBV9 and TRBJ1-4; the match to TRBD1 covers 7 bases. Looked up from germline, CDR1 is SGDLS and CDR2 is YYNGEE. The CDR3 is 14 amino acids. V gave up 4 bases and J gave up 4 bases; unmatched junction bases: 4.

This chain connects TRBV3-1 (or the pseudogene TRBV3-2) to TRBJ1-1; 7 positions agree with TRBD1. The germline gives CDR1 LGHDT, CDR2 YNNKEL (reference sequence). This CDR3 comprises 16 residues. V was clipped by 1 base and J by 4 bases; unmatched bases: 9. CDR3 in amino acids: CASSQGQGGRGTEAFF. In DNA form, the CDR3 reads TGTGCCAGCAGCCAAGGACAGGGCGGGCGGGGCACTGAAGCTTTCTTT.